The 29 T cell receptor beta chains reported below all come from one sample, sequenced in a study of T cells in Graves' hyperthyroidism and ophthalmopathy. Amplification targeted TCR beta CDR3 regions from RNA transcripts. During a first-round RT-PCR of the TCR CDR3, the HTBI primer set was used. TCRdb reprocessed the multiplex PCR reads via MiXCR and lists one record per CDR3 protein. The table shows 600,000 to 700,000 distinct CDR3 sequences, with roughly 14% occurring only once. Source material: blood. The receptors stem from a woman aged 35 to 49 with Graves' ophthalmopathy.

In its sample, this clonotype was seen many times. The DNA for the CDR3 is TGTGCCTGGAGTGTTGGCATCATGAACACTGAAGCTTTCTTT. The encoded protein is CAWSVGIMNTEAFF. V is TRBV30 and J is TRBJ1-1; D unresolved. Trimming left V 0 bases short and J 0 bases short, with 8 bases between. This CDR3 comprises 14 residues. Germline loops: CDR1 GTSNPN, CDR2 SVGIG (reference sequence).

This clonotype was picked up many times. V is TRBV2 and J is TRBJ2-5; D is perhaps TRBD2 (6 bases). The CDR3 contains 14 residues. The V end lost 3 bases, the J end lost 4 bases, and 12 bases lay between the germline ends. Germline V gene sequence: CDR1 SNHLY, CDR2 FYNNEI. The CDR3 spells CASSDAGGGETQYF. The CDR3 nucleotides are TGTGCCAGCAGTGATGCTGGGGGAGGAGAGACCCAGTACTTC.

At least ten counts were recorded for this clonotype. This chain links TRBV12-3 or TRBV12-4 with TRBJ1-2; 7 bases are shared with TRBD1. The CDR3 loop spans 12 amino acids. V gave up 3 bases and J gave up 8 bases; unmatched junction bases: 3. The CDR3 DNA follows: TGTGCCAGCAGTTTCGACAGGGAAGGCTACACCTTC. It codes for CASSFDREGYTF.

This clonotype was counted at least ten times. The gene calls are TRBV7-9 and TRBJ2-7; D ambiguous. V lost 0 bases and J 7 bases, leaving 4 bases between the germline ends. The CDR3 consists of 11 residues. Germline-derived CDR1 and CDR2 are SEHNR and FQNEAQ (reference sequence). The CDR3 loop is CASSLAGEQYF. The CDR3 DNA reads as TGTGCCAGCAGCTTAGCGGGGGAGCAGTACTTC.

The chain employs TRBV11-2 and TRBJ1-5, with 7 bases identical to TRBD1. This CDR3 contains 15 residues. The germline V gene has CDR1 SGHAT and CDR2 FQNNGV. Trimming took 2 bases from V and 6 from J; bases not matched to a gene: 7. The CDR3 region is CASSLNRAGGQPQHF. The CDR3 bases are TGTGCCAGCAGCTTAAATCGGGCAGGGGGTCAGCCCCAGCATTTT. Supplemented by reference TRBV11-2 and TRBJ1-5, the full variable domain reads EAGVAQSPRYKIIEKRQSVAFWCNPISGHATLYWYQQILGQGPKLLIQFQNNGVVDDSQLPKDRFSAERLKGVDSTLKIQPAKLEDSAVYLCASSLNRAGGQPQHFGDGTRLSIL.

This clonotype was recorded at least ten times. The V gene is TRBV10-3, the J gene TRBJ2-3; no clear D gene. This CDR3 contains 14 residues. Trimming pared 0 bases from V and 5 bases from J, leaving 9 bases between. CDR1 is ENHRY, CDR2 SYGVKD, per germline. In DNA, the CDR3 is TGTGCCATCAGTGAGTCGAGCGAAAAAGATACGCAGTATTTT. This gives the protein CAISESSEKDTQYF.

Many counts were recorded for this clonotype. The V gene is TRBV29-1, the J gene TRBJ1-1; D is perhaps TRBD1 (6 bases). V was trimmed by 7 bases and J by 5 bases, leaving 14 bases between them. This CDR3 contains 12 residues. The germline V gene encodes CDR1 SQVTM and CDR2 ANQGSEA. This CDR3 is CSGREGGTEAFF. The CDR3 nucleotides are TGCAGCGGTCGGGAGGGGGGGACTGAAGCTTTCTTT.

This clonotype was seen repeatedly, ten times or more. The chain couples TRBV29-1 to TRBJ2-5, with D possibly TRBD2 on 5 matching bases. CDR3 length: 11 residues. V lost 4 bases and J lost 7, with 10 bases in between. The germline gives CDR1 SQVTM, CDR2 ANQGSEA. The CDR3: CSVGYEGTQYF. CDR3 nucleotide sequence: TGCAGCGTTGGTTACGAGGGGACCCAGTACTTC.

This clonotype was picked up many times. CDR3: CASEGQRGFNQPQHF. The DNA of the CDR3 is TGTGCCAGCGAAGGGCAGAGGGGTTTCAATCAGCCCCAGCATTTT. The rearrangement uses TRBV28 and TRBJ1-5; weak D call: TRBD1 (5 bases). Germline-derived CDR1 and CDR2 are MDHEN and SYDVKM. Trimming pared 8 bases from V and 3 bases from J, leaving 17 bases between. The CDR3 is 15 amino acids.

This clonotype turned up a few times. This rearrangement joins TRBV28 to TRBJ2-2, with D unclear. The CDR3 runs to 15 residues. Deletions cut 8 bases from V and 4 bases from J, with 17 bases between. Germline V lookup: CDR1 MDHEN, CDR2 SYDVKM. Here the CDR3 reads CASGWRPPSTGELFF. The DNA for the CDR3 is TGTGCCAGCGGCTGGCGGCCCCCGAGCACCGGGGAGCTGTTTTTT.

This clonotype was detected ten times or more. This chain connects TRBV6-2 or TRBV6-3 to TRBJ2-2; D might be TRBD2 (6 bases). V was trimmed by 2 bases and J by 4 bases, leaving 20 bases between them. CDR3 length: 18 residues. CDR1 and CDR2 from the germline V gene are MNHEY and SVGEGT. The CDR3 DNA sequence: TGTGCCAGCAGTTACGGCCGCGGGACGACCCTTTTCACCGGGGAGCTGTTTTTT. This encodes CASSYGRGTTLFTGELFF.

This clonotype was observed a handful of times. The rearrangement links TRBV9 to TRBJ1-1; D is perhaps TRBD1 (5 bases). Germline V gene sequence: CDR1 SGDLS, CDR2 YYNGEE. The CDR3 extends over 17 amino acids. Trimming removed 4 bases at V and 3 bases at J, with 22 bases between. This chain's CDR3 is CASSSTPWAGGDTEAFF. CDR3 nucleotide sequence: TGTGCCAGCAGCTCAACCCCTTGGGCAGGAGGGGACACTGAAGCTTTCTTT.

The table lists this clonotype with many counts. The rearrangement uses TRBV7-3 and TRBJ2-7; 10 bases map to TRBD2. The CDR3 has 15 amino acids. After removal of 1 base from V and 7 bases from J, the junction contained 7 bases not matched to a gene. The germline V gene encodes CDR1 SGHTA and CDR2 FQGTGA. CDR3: CASSLRLAGVNEQYF. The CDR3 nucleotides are TGTGCCAGCAGCTTAAGGCTAGCGGGAGTAAATGAGCAGTACTTC.

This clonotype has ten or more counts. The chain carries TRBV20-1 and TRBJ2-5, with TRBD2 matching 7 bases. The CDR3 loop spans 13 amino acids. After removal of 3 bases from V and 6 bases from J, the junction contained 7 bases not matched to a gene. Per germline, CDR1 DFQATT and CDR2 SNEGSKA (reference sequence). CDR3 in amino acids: CSASAAGRQTQYF. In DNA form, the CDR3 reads TGCAGTGCTAGCGCCGCCGGGAGGCAGACCCAGTACTTC.

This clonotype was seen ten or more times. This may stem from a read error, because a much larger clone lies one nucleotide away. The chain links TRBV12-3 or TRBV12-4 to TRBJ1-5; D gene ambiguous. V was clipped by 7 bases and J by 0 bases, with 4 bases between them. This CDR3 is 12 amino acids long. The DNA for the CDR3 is TGTGCCAGCAATTTTAGCAATCAGCCCCAGCATTTT. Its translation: CASNFSNQPQHF.

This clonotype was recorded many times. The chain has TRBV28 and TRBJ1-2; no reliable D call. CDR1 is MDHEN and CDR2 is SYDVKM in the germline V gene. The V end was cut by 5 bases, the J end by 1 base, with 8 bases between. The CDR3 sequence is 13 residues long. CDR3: CASSIGVNYGYTF. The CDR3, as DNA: TGTGCCAGCAGTATCGGGGTTAACTATGGCTACACCTTC.

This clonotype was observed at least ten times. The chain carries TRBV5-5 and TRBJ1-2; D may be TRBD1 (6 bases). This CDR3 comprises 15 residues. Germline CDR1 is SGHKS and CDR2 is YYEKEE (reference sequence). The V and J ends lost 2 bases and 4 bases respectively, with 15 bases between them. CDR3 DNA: TGTGCCAGCAGCTTCGGGTCGGGGGGCGGCTATGGCTACACCTTC. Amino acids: CASSFGSGGGYGYTF. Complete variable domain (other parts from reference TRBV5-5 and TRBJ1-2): DAGVTQSPTHLIKTRGQQVTLRCSPISGHKSVSWYQQVLGQGPQFIFQYYEKEERGRGNFPDRFSARQFPNYSSELNVNALLLGDSALYLCASSFGSGGGYGYTFGSGTRLTVV.

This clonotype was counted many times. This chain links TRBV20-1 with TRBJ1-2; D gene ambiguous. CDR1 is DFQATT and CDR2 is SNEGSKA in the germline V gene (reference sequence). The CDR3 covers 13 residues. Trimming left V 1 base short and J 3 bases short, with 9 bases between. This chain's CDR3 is CSARVERDYGYTF. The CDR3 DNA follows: TGCAGTGCTAGAGTTGAGAGGGACTATGGCTACACCTTC.

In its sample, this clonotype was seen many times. CDR3 DNA sequence: TGTGCCAGCAGTAATCCCGGGCGGGCAACCCCCTACGAGCAGTACTTC. This encodes CASSNPGRATPYEQYF. This chain uses TRBV28 with TRBJ2-7; the D gene is possibly TRBD2 (5 bases). The CDR3 totals 16 residues. Germline-derived CDR1 and CDR2 are MDHEN and SYDVKM. The V end lost 5 bases, the J end lost 2 bases, and 19 bases lay between the germline ends.

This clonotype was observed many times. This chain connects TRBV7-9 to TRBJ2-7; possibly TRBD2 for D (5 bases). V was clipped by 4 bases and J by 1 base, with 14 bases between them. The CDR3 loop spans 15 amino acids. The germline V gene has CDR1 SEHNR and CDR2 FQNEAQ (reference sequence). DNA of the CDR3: TGTGCCAGCAGCTACGGGGAGAAAGGGTCCTACGAGCAGTACTTC. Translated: CASSYGEKGSYEQYF.

The DNA of the CDR3 is TGCGCCAGCAGCCAAGATCCCGGGGAGTACCAAGAGACCCAGTACTTC. Translated, it gives CASSQDPGEYQETQYF. The chain is built from TRBV4-1 and TRBJ2-5; maybe TRBD2 (5 bases). V was pared by 0 bases and J by 0 bases, with 11 bases between. Looked up from germline, CDR1 is MGHRA and CDR2 is YSYEKL. CDR3 length: 16 amino acids.

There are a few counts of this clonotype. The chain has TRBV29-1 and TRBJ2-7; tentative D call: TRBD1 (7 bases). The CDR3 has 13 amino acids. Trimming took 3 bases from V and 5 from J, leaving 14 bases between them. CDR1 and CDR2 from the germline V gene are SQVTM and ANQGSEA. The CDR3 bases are TGCAGCGTTGACGCCCCAGGGGGGCACGAGCAGTACTTC. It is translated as CSVDAPGGHEQYF.

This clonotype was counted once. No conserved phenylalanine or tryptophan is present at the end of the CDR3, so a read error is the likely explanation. CDR3 protein: CASSFGTTQETQYL. CDR3 coding DNA: TGTGCCAGCAGCTTCGGGACTACTCAAGAGACCCAGTACTTG. The chain uses TRBV7-9 and TRBJ2-5, with TRBD2 matching 7 bases. The CDR3 extends over 14 amino acids. Trimming removed 3 bases from V and 2 bases from J; junction bases left unmatched: 3. Germline V gene data show CDR1 as SEHNR and CDR2 as FQNEAQ (reference sequence).

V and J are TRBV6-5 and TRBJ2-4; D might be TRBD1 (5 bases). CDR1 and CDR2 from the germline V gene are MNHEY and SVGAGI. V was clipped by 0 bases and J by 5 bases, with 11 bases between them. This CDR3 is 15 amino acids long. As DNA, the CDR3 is TGTGCCAGCAGTTACTCGTCCTGGGGCGAAAACATTCAGTACTTC. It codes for CASSYSSWGENIQYF.

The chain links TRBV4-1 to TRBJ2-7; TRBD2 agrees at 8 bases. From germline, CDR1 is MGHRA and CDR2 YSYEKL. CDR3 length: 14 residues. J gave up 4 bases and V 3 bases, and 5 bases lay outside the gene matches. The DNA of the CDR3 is TGCGCCAGCAGCCAGACTAGCGTCAGTTACGAGCAGTACTTC. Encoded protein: CASSQTSVSYEQYF.

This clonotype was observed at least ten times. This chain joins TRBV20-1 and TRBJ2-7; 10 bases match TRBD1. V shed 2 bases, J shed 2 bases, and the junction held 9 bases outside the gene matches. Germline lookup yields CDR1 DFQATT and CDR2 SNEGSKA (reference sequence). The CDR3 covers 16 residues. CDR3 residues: CSARTSGTGEPYEQYF. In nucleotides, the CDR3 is TGCAGTGCTAGAACCTCCGGGACAGGGGAGCCCTACGAGCAGTACTTC.

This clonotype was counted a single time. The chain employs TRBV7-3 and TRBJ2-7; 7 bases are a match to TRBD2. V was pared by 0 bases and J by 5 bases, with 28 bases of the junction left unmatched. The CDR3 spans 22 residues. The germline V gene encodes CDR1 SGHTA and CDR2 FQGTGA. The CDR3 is CASSLTAGLGWRRDFPGDEQYF. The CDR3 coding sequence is TGTGCCAGCAGCTTAACAGCGGGGTTGGGGTGGAGGCGGGATTTCCCGGGGGACGAGCAGTACTTC.

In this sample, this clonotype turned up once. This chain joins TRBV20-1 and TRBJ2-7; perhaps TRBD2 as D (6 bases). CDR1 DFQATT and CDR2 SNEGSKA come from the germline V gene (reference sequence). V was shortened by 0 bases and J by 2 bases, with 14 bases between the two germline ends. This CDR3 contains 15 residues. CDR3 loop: CSARDSGRRTYEQYF. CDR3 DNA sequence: TGCAGTGCTAGAGATAGCGGACGGAGAACCTACGAGCAGTACTTC.

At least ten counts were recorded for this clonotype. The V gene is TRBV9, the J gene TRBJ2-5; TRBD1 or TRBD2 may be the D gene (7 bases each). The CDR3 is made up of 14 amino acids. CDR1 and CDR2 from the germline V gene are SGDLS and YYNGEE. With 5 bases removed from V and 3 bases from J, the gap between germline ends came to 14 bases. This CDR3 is CASSRAGGEETQYF. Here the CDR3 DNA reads TGTGCCAGCAGTCGGGCAGGGGGGGAAGAGACCCAGTACTTC.